Each of the 9 T cell receptor beta chains below was sequenced from the same sample in a study of control samples from healthy donors and cancer patients. Repertoires were generated with immunoSEQ multiplex PCR, while TCRdb's copy carries only in-frame clones and drops some. The sample lists hundreds of thousands of clones, around nine tenths occurring once. The sequencing input was PBMCs. The receptors were sampled from a man aged 40-50 years with head and neck cancer.

The CDR3 DNA reads TGTGCCTGGAGTGTAGGGGACGGCTACGAGCAGTACTTC. This translates into CAWSVGDGYEQYF. The chain couples TRBV30 to TRBJ2-7; D tentatively fits TRBD1 or TRBD2 (5 bases each). This CDR3 has 13 residues. Trimming took off 0 bases at V and 3 bases at J, with 9 bases between the two ends. Germline V gene sequence: CDR1 GTSNPN, CDR2 SVGIG (reference sequence).

This chain uses TRBV27 with TRBJ2-1, with D tentatively TRBD2 (6 bases). The CDR3 is 16 residues long. Trimming removed 4 bases at V and 0 bases at J, with 13 bases between. Germline loops: CDR1 MNHEY, CDR2 SMNVEV (reference sequence). CDR3 coding DNA: TGTGCCAGCAGTTGGGGACTCTCGAGCTCCTACAATGAGCAGTTCTTC. Translating gives CASSWGLSSSYNEQFF.

The DNA for the CDR3 is TGTGCCAGCAGCGCCACCGCCGTCACTGAAGCTTTCTTT. Its protein product is CASSATAVTEAFF. This sequence joins TRBV9 and TRBJ1-1; the D is unclear. The V and J ends lost 3 bases and 4 bases respectively, with 10 bases between them. Germline V gives CDR1 SGDLS, CDR2 YYNGEE. The CDR3 covers 13 residues.

The chain links TRBV12-5 to TRBJ1-3; D is perhaps TRBD1 (6 bases). This CDR3 contains 15 residues. The germline V and J ends were trimmed by 2 bases and 0 bases, with 8 bases remaining between them. The germline gives CDR1 LGHNT, CDR2 FRNRAP. The CDR3 DNA is TGTGCTAGTGGTTTGACACAGGGCTCTGGAAACACCATATATTTT. It specifies CASGLTQGSGNTIYF.

The chain couples TRBV27 to TRBJ2-7; D is possibly TRBD1 or TRBD2 (6 bases each). V dropped 7 bases and J dropped 5 bases, with 21 bases sitting between them. CDR3 size: 15 residues. The germline V gene encodes CDR1 MNHEY and CDR2 SMNVEV (reference sequence). CDR3 sequence reads: CASTPVGGRNHEQYF. DNA for the CDR3: TGTGCCAGCACCCCCGTAGGGGGGAGGAATCACGAGCAGTACTTC.

The J gene is TRBJ1-2, the V gene TRBV12-5; D ambiguous. The CDR3 runs 12 residues. The V end was cut by 5 bases, the J end by 7 bases, with 11 bases between. Germline V CDR1 and CDR2: LGHNT, FRNRAP. The CDR3 here is CASGADMGGYTF. CDR3 nucleotide sequence: TGTGCTAGTGGTGCTGACATGGGTGGCTACACCTTC.

The chain has TRBV15 and TRBJ1-2; D is ambiguous. V lost 8 bases and J 5 bases, leaving 9 bases between the germline ends. CDR1 and CDR2 from the germline V gene are LNHNV and YYDKDF (reference sequence). The CDR3 has 11 residues. CDR3 nucleotide sequence: TGTGCCACCGACGGGAGTTATGGCTACACCTTC. Translation gives CATDGSYGYTF.

The chain employs TRBV6-2 or TRBV6-3 and TRBJ1-5, with a possible D match to TRBD1 (6 bases). CDR1 and CDR2 from the germline V gene are MNHEY and SVGEGT. The V and J ends lost 2 bases and 0 bases respectively, with 11 bases between them. The length of the CDR3 is 16 residues. The CDR3 nucleotides are TGTGCCAGCAGTTACGGACAGCAATATAGCAATCAGCCCCAGCATTTT. Amino acids: CASSYGQQYSNQPQHF.

This sequence joins TRBV9 and TRBJ1-1; D perhaps matches TRBD1 (6 bases). This CDR3 is 16 amino acids long. Between the trimmed V and J ends, which lost 1 base and 5 bases, there was a span of 18 bases. Germline V gene lookup returns CDR1 SGDLS and CDR2 YYNGEE. The CDR3 sequence: CASSVSGAGVGTEAFF. The CDR3 DNA follows: TGTGCCAGCAGCGTAAGCGGGGCAGGGGTGGGGACTGAAGCTTTCTTT. The whole variable domain, remainder taken from reference TRBV9 and TRBJ1-1, is DSGVTQTPKHLITATGQRVTLRCSPRSGDLSVYWYQQSLDQGLQFLIQYYNGEERAKGNILERFSAQQFPDLHSELNLSSLELGDSALYFCASSVSGAGVGTEAFFGQGTRLTVV.